The 20 T cell receptor beta chains listed next were all sequenced from one sample in a study of T cell repertoires in cytomegalovirus infection. TCRdb itself ran the reads through MiXCR, one entry per CDR3 protein. The data hold some 680,000 distinct CDR3 sequences, with about a third observed a single time. Sequenced: PBMCs. Receptors originate from a human donor in good health (CMV status not recorded). Some clones in this sample may be carry-over from other donors' samples.

Ten or more counts support this clonotype. The V gene is TRBV7-6, the J gene TRBJ2-2, with 8 bases fitting TRBD1. After removal of 1 base from V and 7 bases from J, the junction contained 14 bases not matched to a gene. The CDR3 loop spans 18 amino acids. Looked up from germline, CDR1 is SGHVS and CDR2 is FNYEAQ. This CDR3 is CASSLVGPRDRSDGELFF. CDR3 DNA sequence: TGTGCCAGCAGCTTAGTGGGGCCCCGGGACAGGTCCGACGGGGAGCTGTTTTTT.

This clonotype has more than one count but fewer than ten. The CDR3 protein is CASSALPVAEQYF. DNA for the CDR3: TGTGCCAGCAGCGCGCTGCCCGTCGCCGAGCAGTACTTC. The genes are TRBV7-2 and TRBJ2-7; no definite D call. The germline V and J ends were trimmed by 5 bases and 6 bases, with 14 bases remaining between them. CDR1 SGHTA and CDR2 FQGNSA come from the germline V gene. The CDR3 runs to 13 residues.

The genes are TRBV19 and TRBJ2-3; D is uncertain. Trimming took off 5 bases at V and 2 bases at J, with 11 bases between the two ends. The CDR3 is 14 residues long. Germline lookup yields CDR1 LNHDA and CDR2 SQIVND (reference sequence). The CDR3 loop reads CASSLIVNTDTQYF. The CDR3 coding sequence is TGTGCCAGTAGTCTAATCGTGAACACAGATACGCAGTATTTT.

The chain combines TRBV11-2 with TRBJ2-7, with D maybe TRBD1 (5 bases). There are 14 residues in the CDR3. V was clipped by 3 bases and J by 3 bases, with 12 bases between them. Germline V gene lookup returns CDR1 SGHAT and CDR2 FQNNGV. The CDR3 DNA is TGTGCCAGCAGCTTGATAAGGGGCGGCTACGAGCAGTACTTC. Amino acids: CASSLIRGGYEQYF.

The chain joins TRBV20-1 to TRBJ2-1, with a possible D match to TRBD1 (5 bases). The CDR3 length is 13 residues. Germline assignment: CDR1 DFQATT and CDR2 SNEGSKA (reference sequence). V dropped 3 bases and J dropped 8 bases, with 14 bases sitting between them. The chain's CDR3 is CSARLPLGDEQFF. The CDR3 DNA follows: TGCAGTGCTAGGTTACCCCTAGGGGATGAGCAGTTCTTC.

This chain links TRBV27 with TRBJ2-5; weak D call: TRBD2 (6 bases). The CDR3 loop spans 15 amino acids. Between the trimmed V and J ends, which lost 1 base and 2 bases, there was a span of 11 bases. CDR1 is MNHEY and CDR2 is SMNVEV in the germline V gene (reference sequence). The CDR3 loop reads CASSLWGDGQETQYF. As DNA, the CDR3 is TGTGCCAGCAGTTTATGGGGGGACGGACAAGAGACCCAGTACTTC.

Notes on this clonotype: A junction end diverges from the germline sequence, so it may reflect a read error. The chain uses TRBV7-2 and TRBJ1-5; D call uncertain. The germline CDR1 and CDR2 sequences are SGHTA and FQGNSA. This CDR3 has 15 amino acids. The CDR3 sequence is CASSLGRPINQPQNF. CDR3 sequence (DNA): TGTGCCAGCAGCTTAGGTCGACCGATTAATCAGCCCCAGAATTTT.

J is TRBJ2-1 and V is TRBV6-5; no firm D call. V was clipped by 0 bases and J by 14 bases, with 17 bases between them. This CDR3 spans 14 amino acids. Germline V gene sequence: CDR1 MNHEY, CDR2 SVGAGI. The DNA for the CDR3 is TGTGCCAGCAGTTACTCGATTGGTTCTGGCGGCGAGTTCTTC. Translated, it gives CASSYSIGSGGEFF.

The chain has TRBV5-4 and TRBJ2-3; 11 nucleotides match TRBD2. V lost 4 bases, J lost 7 bases, and 8 bases stayed unmatched. CDR1 SGHNT and CDR2 YYREEE come from the germline V gene (reference sequence). The CDR3 contains 15 residues. The CDR3: CASSGSGRAAHTQYF. The CDR3 DNA follows: TGTGCCAGCAGCGGTAGCGGGAGGGCGGCTCATACGCAGTATTTT.

Comment on this clonotype: This clone may be a read error of a much larger clone one base away. The V gene is TRBV7-2, the J gene TRBJ1-1; D is unresolved. The V gene lost 3 bases and the J gene lost 1 base, with 15 bases spanning the gap. The CDR3 extends over 16 amino acids. Germline loops: CDR1 SGHTA, CDR2 FQGNSA. In nucleotides, the CDR3 is TGTGCCAGCAGCTTCCGGAGAGGGCGGACGAACACTGAAGCTTTCTTT. It specifies CASSFRRGRTNTEAFF.

The rearrangement uses TRBV29-1 and TRBJ2-1, with 8 bases identical to TRBD1. The CDR3 covers 13 residues. CDR1 and CDR2 (germline): SQVTM, ANQGSEA. V was clipped by 3 bases and J by 9 bases; unmatched bases: 7. CDR3 region: CSVEPRGLGEQFF. CDR3 nucleotide sequence: TGCAGCGTTGAGCCCAGGGGGCTCGGTGAGCAGTTCTTC.

This clonotype was found once. The conserved closing phenylalanine or tryptophan is absent in this CDR3, likely reflecting a read error. Because the CDR3's place on the DNA is in doubt, the DNA is left out and the CDR3 is given as listed by TCRdb. V and J are TRBV6-1 and TRBJ2-3; whether TRBD2, the table's D call, matches the DNA was not checked. CDR1 is MNHNS and CDR2 is SASEGT in the germline V gene. The CDR3 is made up of 18 amino acids, end residues included. The CDR3 spells CASSSPSGIAGGTDTRSL.

This clonotype turned up a few times. This chain uses TRBV29-1 with TRBJ2-3; 11 bases are shared with TRBD1. The CDR3 loop spans 17 amino acids. Germline V CDR1 and CDR2: SQVTM, ANQGSEA. The V and J ends lost 0 bases and 5 bases, in that order; junction bases with no gene match: 10. CDR3 region: CSVEDQKGQGAVDTQYF. The CDR3 DNA follows: TGCAGCGTTGAAGATCAAAAAGGACAGGGGGCCGTAGATACGCAGTATTTT.

This clonotype was detected only a few times. The rearrangement joins TRBV7-2 to TRBJ2-5; TRBD1 might be the D (5 bases). The germline CDR1 and CDR2 sequences are SGHTA and FQGNSA. Deletions cut 3 bases from V and 5 bases from J, with 16 bases between. The CDR3 is 15 residues long. The CDR3 here is CASSFQQVRRETQYF. CDR3 in DNA: TGTGCCAGCAGCTTTCAACAGGTCCGACGGGAGACCCAGTACTTC.

The chain uses TRBV28 and TRBJ2-5; tentatively, D is TRBD2 (6 bases). The V end lost 3 bases, the J end lost 1 base, and 12 bases lay between the germline ends. The CDR3 runs to 15 residues. Per the germline V gene, CDR1 is MDHEN and CDR2 is SYDVKM. For the CDR3, the DNA is TGTGCCAGCAGTTTTCGTGGGGGGATCCAAGAGACCCAGTACTTC. Translated, it gives CASSFRGGIQETQYF.

The chain recombines TRBV7-6 with TRBJ1-2, with 7 bases matching TRBD1. V gave up 3 bases and J gave up 6 bases; unmatched junction bases: 7. The V gene's germline CDR1 is SGHVS and CDR2 FNYEAQ. The length of the CDR3 is 14 residues. CDR3 loop: CASSLMRGRDGYTF. The CDR3, as DNA: TGTGCCAGCAGCTTGATGAGGGGGCGGGATGGCTACACCTTC.

This clonotype came up a few times. The CDR3 nucleotides read TGTGCCAGCAGTTTAAGGGGGGACCCAAGGGGTTACTATGGCTACACCTTC. Translating gives CASSLRGDPRGYYGYTF. The chain joins TRBV12-3 or TRBV12-4 to TRBJ1-2, with D maybe TRBD1 (6 bases). Trimming removed 2 bases from V and 3 bases from J, with 19 bases in between. The CDR3 runs to 17 residues.

This clonotype has a count of ten or more. The V gene is TRBV12-3 or TRBV12-4, the J gene TRBJ1-2, with a possible D match to TRBD1 (5 bases). Trimming pared 3 bases from V and 6 bases from J, leaving 8 bases between. This CDR3 region has 12 residues. The CDR3 is CASSFWGDGYTF. For the CDR3, the DNA is TGTGCCAGCAGTTTTTGGGGGGATGGCTACACCTTC.

The chain recombines TRBV5-6 with TRBJ2-7; 8 bases map to TRBD1. The junction had 7 bases not matched to a gene; V was cut back by 1 base and J by 1 base. This CDR3 region has 16 residues. Germline lookup yields CDR1 SGHDT and CDR2 YYEEEE. The CDR3 DNA reads as TGTGCCAGCAGCTTGCCCGGGACAGGCGGGTCCTACGAGCAGTACTTC. Residues: CASSLPGTGGSYEQYF. The whole variable domain, filled in from reference TRBV5-6 and TRBJ2-7, reads DAGVTQSPTHLIKTRGQQVTLRCSPKSGHDTVSWYQQALGQGPQFIFQYYEEEERQRGNFPDRFSGHQFPNYSSELNVNALLLGDSALYLCASSLPGTGGSYEQYFGPGTRLTVT.

The chain couples TRBV7-2 to TRBJ2-5; 12 nucleotides align to TRBD2. Germline assignment: CDR1 SGHTA and CDR2 FQGNSA. This CDR3 comprises 17 residues. Germline trimming cut 5 bases from V and 1 base from J; bases unmatched to any gene: 8. The CDR3 sequence: CASSPGTSGYPQETQYF. Written as DNA, the CDR3 is TGTGCCAGCAGCCCCGGGACTAGCGGGTATCCCCAAGAGACCCAGTACTTC.